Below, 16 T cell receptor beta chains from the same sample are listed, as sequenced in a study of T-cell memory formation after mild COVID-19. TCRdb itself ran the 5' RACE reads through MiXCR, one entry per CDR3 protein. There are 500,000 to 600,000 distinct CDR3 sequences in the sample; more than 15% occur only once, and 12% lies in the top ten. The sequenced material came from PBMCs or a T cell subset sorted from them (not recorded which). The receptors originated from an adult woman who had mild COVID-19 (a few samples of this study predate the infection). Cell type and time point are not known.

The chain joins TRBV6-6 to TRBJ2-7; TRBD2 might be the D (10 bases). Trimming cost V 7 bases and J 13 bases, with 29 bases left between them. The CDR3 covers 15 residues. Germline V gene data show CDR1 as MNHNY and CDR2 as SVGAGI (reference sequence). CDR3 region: CASIPGQGLGLAAYF. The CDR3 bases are TGTGCCAGCATCCCGGGACAGGGCCTAGGACTAGCGGCTTACTTC.

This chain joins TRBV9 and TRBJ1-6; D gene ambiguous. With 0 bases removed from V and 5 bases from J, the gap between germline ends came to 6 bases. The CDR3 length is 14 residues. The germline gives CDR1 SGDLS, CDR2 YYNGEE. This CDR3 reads CASSVDGNNSPLHF. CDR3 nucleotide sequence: TGTGCCAGCAGCGTAGACGGAAATAATTCACCCCTCCACTTT.

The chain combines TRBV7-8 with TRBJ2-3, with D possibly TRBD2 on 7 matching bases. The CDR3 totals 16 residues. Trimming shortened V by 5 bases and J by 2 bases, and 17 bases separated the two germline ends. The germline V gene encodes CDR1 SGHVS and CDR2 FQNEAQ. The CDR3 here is CASSVTRGAPTDTQYF. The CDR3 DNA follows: TGTGCCAGCAGCGTCACCCGGGGGGCTCCCACAGATACGCAGTATTTT.

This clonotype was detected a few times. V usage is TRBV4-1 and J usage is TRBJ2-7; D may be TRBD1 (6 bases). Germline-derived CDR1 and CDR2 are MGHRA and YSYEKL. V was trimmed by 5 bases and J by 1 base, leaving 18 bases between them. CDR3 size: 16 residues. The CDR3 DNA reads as TGCGCCAGCAGCTCCCAGGGGCCCCCGAGGTCCTACGAGCAGTACTTC. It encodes CASSSQGPPRSYEQYF.

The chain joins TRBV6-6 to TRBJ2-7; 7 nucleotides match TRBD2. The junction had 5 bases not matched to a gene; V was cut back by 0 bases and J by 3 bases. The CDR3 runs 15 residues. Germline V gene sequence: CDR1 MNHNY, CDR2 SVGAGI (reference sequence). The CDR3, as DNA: TGTGCCAGCAGTTACTCGGATAGGGAGGGCTACGAGCAGTACTTC. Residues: CASSYSDREGYEQYF.

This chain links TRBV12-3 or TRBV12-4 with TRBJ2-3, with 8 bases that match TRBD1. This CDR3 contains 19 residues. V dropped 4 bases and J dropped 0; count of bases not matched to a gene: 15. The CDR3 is CASSSLTSHRGSSTDTQYF. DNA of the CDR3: TGTGCCAGCAGTTCGCTAACTAGCCACAGGGGGTCTAGCACAGATACGCAGTATTTT.

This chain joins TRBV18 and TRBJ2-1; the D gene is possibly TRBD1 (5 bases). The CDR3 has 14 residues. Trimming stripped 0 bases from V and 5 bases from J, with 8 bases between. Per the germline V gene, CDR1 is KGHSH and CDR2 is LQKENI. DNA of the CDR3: TGTGCCAGCTCACCACCAGGGGCGAACAATGAGCAGTTCTTC. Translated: CASSPPGANNEQFF.

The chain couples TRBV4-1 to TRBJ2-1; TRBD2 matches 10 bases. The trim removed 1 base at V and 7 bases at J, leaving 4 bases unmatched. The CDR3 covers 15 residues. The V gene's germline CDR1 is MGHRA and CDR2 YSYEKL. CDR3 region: CASSQGSGGANEQFF. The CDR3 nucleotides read TGCGCCAGCAGCCAAGGGAGCGGGGGGGCAAATGAGCAGTTCTTC.

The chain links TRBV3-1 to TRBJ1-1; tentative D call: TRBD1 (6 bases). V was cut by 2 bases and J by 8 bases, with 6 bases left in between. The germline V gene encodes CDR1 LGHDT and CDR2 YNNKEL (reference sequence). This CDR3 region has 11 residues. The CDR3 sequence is CASSQTGEAFF. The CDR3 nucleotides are TGTGCCAGCAGCCAAACAGGGGAAGCTTTCTTT.

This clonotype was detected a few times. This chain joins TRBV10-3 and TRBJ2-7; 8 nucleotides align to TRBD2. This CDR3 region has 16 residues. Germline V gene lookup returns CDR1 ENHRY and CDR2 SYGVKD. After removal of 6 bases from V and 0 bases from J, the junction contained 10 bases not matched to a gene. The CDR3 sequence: CAISPIRSGGSYEQYF. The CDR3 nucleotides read TGTGCCATCAGCCCGATTCGAAGCGGGGGCTCCTACGAGCAGTACTTC.

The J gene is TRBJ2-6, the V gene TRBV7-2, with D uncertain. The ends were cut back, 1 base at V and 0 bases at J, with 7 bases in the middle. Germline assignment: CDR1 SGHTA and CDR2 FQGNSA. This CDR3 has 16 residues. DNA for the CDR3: TGTGCCAGCAGCTTAGGCTGGGGCTCTGGGGCCAACGTCCTGACTTTC. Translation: CASSLGWGSGANVLTF.

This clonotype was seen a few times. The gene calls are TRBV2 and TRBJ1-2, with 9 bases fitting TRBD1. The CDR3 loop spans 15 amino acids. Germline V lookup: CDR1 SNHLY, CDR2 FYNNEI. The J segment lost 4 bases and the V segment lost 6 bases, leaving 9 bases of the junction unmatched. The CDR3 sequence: CASRARGQGSYGYTF. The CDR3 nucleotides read TGTGCCAGCAGGGCTCGGGGACAGGGCTCCTATGGCTACACCTTC.

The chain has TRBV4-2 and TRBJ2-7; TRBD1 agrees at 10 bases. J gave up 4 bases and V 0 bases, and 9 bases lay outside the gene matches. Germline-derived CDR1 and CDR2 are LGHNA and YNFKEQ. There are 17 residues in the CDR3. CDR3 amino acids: CASSQDKAGQGLYEQYF. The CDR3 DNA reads TGTGCCAGCAGCCAAGATAAGGCGGGACAGGGGTTGTACGAGCAGTACTTC.

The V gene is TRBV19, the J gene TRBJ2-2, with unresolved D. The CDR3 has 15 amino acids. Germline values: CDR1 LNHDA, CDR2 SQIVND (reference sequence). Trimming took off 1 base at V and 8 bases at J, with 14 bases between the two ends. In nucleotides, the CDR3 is TGTGCCAGTAGTATAGGCCTCGGGTTTAAAGGGGAGCTGTTTTTT. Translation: CASSIGLGFKGELFF. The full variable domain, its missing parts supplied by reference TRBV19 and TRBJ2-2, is DGGITQSPKYLFRKEGQNVTLSCEQNLNHDAMYWYRQDPGQGLRLIYYSQIVNDFQKGDIAEGYSVSREKKESFPLTVTSAQKNPTAFYLCASSIGLGFKGELFFGEGSRLTVL.

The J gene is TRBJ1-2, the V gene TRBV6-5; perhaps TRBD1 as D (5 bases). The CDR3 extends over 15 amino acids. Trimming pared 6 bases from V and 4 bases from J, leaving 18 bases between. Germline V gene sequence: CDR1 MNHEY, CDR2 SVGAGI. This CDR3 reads CASRFTNGGGYGYTF. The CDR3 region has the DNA TGTGCCAGCAGATTCACCAACGGGGGAGGCTATGGCTACACCTTC.

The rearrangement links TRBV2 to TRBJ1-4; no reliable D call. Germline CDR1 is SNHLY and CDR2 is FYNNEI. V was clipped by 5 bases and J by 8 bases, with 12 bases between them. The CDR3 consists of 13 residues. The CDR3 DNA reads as TGTGCCAGCAGTAACGTCCGAAGGGAAAAACTGTTTTTT. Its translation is CASSNVRREKLFF.